These 30 T cell receptor beta chains were sequenced from one sample in a study of glioma-infiltrating T cells after dendritic cell vaccination. Assay used: immunoSEQ multiplex PCR; TCRdb lists only in-frame clones, some missing. The table lists 90,000 or so clones, about 84% of them singletons. The sequences come from blood, collected before dendritic cell vaccination. Receptor source: a human donor with glioblastoma.

The V and J genes are TRBV7-6 and TRBJ2-3; 8 bases map to TRBD2. Trimming at V came to 2 bases and at J to 0 bases, leaving 10 bases not matched to a gene. The CDR3 is 18 residues long. CDR1 and CDR2 (germline): SGHVS, FNYEAQ. This CDR3 reads CASSLWASGSSSTDTQYF. The CDR3 DNA reads TGTGCCAGCAGCTTATGGGCTAGCGGGTCATCTAGCACAGATACGCAGTATTTT.

As regards this clone: One end of the junction varies from germline; a read error may be responsible. The chain is built from TRBV30 and TRBJ1-5; tentatively, D is TRBD1 (6 bases). The CDR3 contains 13 residues. Germline-derived CDR1 and CDR2 are GTSNPN and SVGIG (reference sequence). This chain's CDR3 is CACQRGFYQAQHF. In DNA, the CDR3 is TGTGCCTGCCAGAGGGGGTTTTATCAGGCCCAGCATTTT.

The chain is built from TRBV5-1 and TRBJ2-2, with D possibly matching TRBD2 (5 bases). The CDR3 has 14 residues. CDR1 and CDR2 from the germline V gene are SGHRS and YFSETQ. Trimming took 2 bases from V and 4 from J, leaving 9 bases between them. The CDR3 DNA sequence: TGCGCCAGCAGCTTCGAGGGATCCACCGGGGAGCTGTTTTTT. Translating it yields CASSFEGSTGELFF.

This chain links TRBV7-7 with TRBJ1-2, with a possible D match to TRBD1 (6 bases). This CDR3 comprises 15 residues. V lost 5 bases to trimming and J lost 9 bases, with 22 bases between them. The germline V gene has CDR1 SSHAT and CDR2 FNYEAQ (reference sequence). CDR3 region: CASSLTGPLIYCYTF. CDR3 bases: TGTGCCAGCAGCCTGACAGGCCCTCTAATATATTGCTACACCTTC.

The chain employs TRBV27 and TRBJ2-5; no definite D call. With 3 bases removed from V and 0 bases from J, the gap between germline ends came to 11 bases. CDR1 is MNHEY and CDR2 is SMNVEV in the germline V gene (reference sequence). CDR3 length: 15 residues. CDR3 sequence (DNA): TGTGCCAGCAGTTTTTCCGGGTTGTACCAAGAGACCCAGTACTTC. Encoded protein: CASSFSGLYQETQYF.

The chain couples TRBV7-2 to TRBJ1-6; D is unresolved. Trimming took off 5 bases at V and 9 bases at J, with 17 bases between the two ends. This CDR3 region has 15 residues. Germline assignment: CDR1 SGHTA and CDR2 FQGNSA. The CDR3 protein is CASSSRWAAGSPLHF. The CDR3 DNA sequence: TGTGCCAGCAGCAGCCGTTGGGCCGCTGGTTCACCCCTCCACTTT.

This clone was seen a handful of times. This chain links TRBV4-1 with TRBJ2-3, with 7 bases fitting TRBD2. This CDR3 has 16 residues. The germline CDR1 and CDR2 sequences are MGHRA and YSYEKL. J gave up 1 base and V 0 bases, and 4 bases lay outside the gene matches. In DNA form, the CDR3 reads TGCGCCAGCAGCCAAGAGTGGGGAGGGGGCACAGATACGCAGTATTTT. Residues: CASSQEWGGGTDTQYF.

The V and J genes are TRBV10-3 and TRBJ2-3; D unclear. Germline CDR1 and CDR2: ENHRY and SYGVKD. The CDR3 totals 13 residues. The germline V and J ends were trimmed by 8 bases and 0 bases, with 9 bases remaining between them. CDR3 DNA sequence: TGTGCCATCTCTCGCGTTAGCACAGATACGCAGTATTTT. Translated: CAISRVSTDTQYF.

A word on this clone: At one of its ends the junction is not consistent with the germline gene, which may arise from a read error. CDR3 DNA sequence: TGTGCTAGCAGTCCCCTAGCGGGCTTAATCAATCGGTACCAAGAGACCCAGTACTTC. Translating gives CASSPLAGLINRYQETQYF. The chain is built from TRBV7-7 and TRBJ2-5; 8 nucleotides agree with TRBD2. CDR3 size: 19 residues. CDR1 and CDR2 (germline): SSHAT, FNYEAQ (reference sequence).

This rearrangement joins TRBV27 to TRBJ1-3; D may be TRBD1 (6 bases). The V and J ends lost 5 bases and 0 bases respectively, with 17 bases between them. The CDR3 has 17 amino acids. Germline CDR1 MNHEY, CDR2 SMNVEV (reference sequence). The CDR3 sequence is CASSPGAQGRSGNTIYF. The CDR3 DNA is TGTGCCAGCAGTCCAGGGGCCCAGGGCCGCTCTGGAAACACCATATATTTT.

This chain links TRBV25-1 with TRBJ2-3; 10 positions match TRBD1. The CDR3 has 18 residues. The germline V gene has CDR1 MGHDK and CDR2 SYGVNS. Trimming took 3 bases from V and 0 from J; bases not matched to a gene: 9. This CDR3 is CASSDPGQGFTSTDTQYF. CDR3 coding DNA: TGTGCCAGCAGTGACCCGGGACAGGGGTTTACTAGCACAGATACGCAGTATTTT.

Only one count was recorded for this clone. This chain uses TRBV7-9 with TRBJ2-2; 8 bases align to TRBD1. Germline CDR1 and CDR2: SEHNR and FQNEAQ (reference sequence). The length of the CDR3 is 15 residues. With 5 bases clipped from V and 5 bases from J, the junction kept 7 bases outside the gene matches. CDR3 residues: CASSPGGFRTGELFF. CDR3 DNA: TGTGCCAGCAGCCCAGGGGGCTTTCGGACCGGGGAGCTGTTTTTT.

This clone occurred once. The J gene is TRBJ1-2, the V gene TRBV19; D call uncertain. The CDR3 runs to 13 residues. The germline V gene has CDR1 LNHDA and CDR2 SQIVND (reference sequence). V shed 4 bases and J shed 0 bases, with 6 bases lying between them. In DNA form, the CDR3 reads TGTGCCAGTAGTAGGCAGTCTAACTATGGCTACACCTTC. This codes for CASSRQSNYGYTF.

The chain combines TRBV4-3 with TRBJ2-1, with 7 bases that match TRBD2. V lost 0 bases and J lost 0; bases outside the gene matches: 5. This CDR3 has 17 amino acids. CDR1 LGHNA and CDR2 YSLEER come from the germline V gene. CDR3 amino acids: CASSQDWQRGSYNEQFF. The DNA of the CDR3 is TGCGCCAGCAGCCAAGATTGGCAGCGGGGCTCCTACAATGAGCAGTTCTTC.

The V call is TRBV18, the J call TRBJ1-1; 8 bases are shared with TRBD1. The CDR3 totals 15 residues. Germline loops: CDR1 KGHSH, CDR2 LQKENI. The trim removed 2 bases at V and 3 bases at J, leaving 5 bases unmatched. The CDR3 sequence: CASSPTGQGYTEAFF. In DNA, the CDR3 is TGTGCCAGCTCACCAACCGGACAGGGATACACTGAAGCTTTCTTT.

The V gene is TRBV5-1, the J gene TRBJ1-6, with 7 nucleotides matching TRBD1. This CDR3 is built from 12 residues. CDR1 is SGHRS, CDR2 YFSETQ, per germline. The V gene end was trimmed by 4 bases and the J gene end by 15 bases; junction bases not matched to a gene: 7. The CDR3 loop reads CASSIDRVRLHF. In nucleotides, the CDR3 is TGCGCCAGCAGCATCGACAGGGTTCGCCTCCACTTT.

J is TRBJ2-1 and V is TRBV18; 10 positions agree with TRBD1. V shed 2 bases, J shed 10 bases, and the junction held 5 bases outside the gene matches. Germline V lookup: CDR1 KGHSH, CDR2 LQKENI. CDR3 size: 14 residues. CDR3: CASSPGTGVGEQFF. CDR3 nucleotide sequence: TGTGCCAGCTCACCAGGGACAGGGGTCGGGGAGCAGTTCTTC.

This chain links TRBV6-5 with TRBJ2-7; 8 bases are shared with TRBD1. The CDR3 runs to 14 residues. V gave up 6 bases and J gave up 3 bases; unmatched junction bases: 7. CDR1 MNHEY and CDR2 SVGAGI come from the germline V gene. The DNA of the CDR3 is TGTGCCAGCAGAATTGACAGGGGCAACTACGAGCAGTACTTC. It translates to CASRIDRGNYEQYF.

The chain carries TRBV19 and TRBJ1-5; D is unclear. This CDR3 contains 15 residues. Per germline, CDR1 LNHDA and CDR2 SQIVND (reference sequence). V lost 4 bases to trimming and J lost 0 bases, with 10 bases between them. For the CDR3, the DNA is TGTGCCAGTAGTAAGAACAGCTATAGCAATCAGCCCCAGCATTTT. Translated, it gives CASSKNSYSNQPQHF.

The chain carries TRBV5-1 and TRBJ2-7; TRBD1 is a possible D gene (6 bases). V was shortened by 4 bases and J by 3 bases, with 11 bases between the two germline ends. Germline-derived CDR1 and CDR2 are SGHRS and YFSETQ. The CDR3 sequence is 13 residues long. CDR3 residues: CASSQGHIYEQYF. DNA for the CDR3: TGCGCCAGCAGCCAGGGACACATCTACGAGCAGTACTTC.

This chain links TRBV5-1 with TRBJ2-7; the match to TRBD1 covers 11 bases. This CDR3 has 15 amino acids. Germline CDR1 is SGHRS and CDR2 is YFSETQ. Trimming took 2 bases from V and 5 from J; bases not matched to a gene: 6. This chain's CDR3 is CASSFTGTGGNEQYF. The CDR3 DNA reads as TGCGCCAGCAGCTTTACCGGGACAGGGGGTAACGAGCAGTACTTC.

This chain links TRBV2 with TRBJ1-5, with 7 bases identical to TRBD1. This CDR3 is built from 13 residues. The germline V gene has CDR1 SNHLY and CDR2 FYNNEI. V was clipped by 8 bases and J by 7 bases; unmatched bases: 8. CDR3 loop: CASCRDSKQPQHF. DNA for the CDR3: TGTGCCAGCTGCCGGGACAGTAAGCAGCCCCAGCATTTT.

This sequence joins TRBV2 and TRBJ1-2; 9 bases match TRBD1. This CDR3 comprises 15 residues. The V and J ends lost 6 bases and 8 bases, in that order; junction bases with no gene match: 13. Germline values: CDR1 SNHLY, CDR2 FYNNEI. DNA of the CDR3: TGTGCCAGCAGAATTTCCGGGACAGGGTTAGGAGGCTACACCTTC. Residues: CASRISGTGLGGYTF.

This clone has only a few counts. V and J are TRBV2 and TRBJ2-7, with TRBD2 identical over 9 bases. V shed 6 bases, J shed 7 bases, and the junction held 19 bases outside the gene matches. The CDR3 runs to 17 residues. Germline lookup yields CDR1 SNHLY and CDR2 FYNNEI. CDR3 region: CASSIAPLAGSMDEQYF. DNA for the CDR3: TGTGCCAGCAGCATCGCCCCTCTAGCGGGGAGTATGGATGAGCAGTACTTC.

This chain links TRBV25-1 with TRBJ2-1; 8 nucleotides align to TRBD2. This CDR3 is 16 amino acids long. Unmatched junction bases numbered 13, after V lost 4 bases and J lost 8 bases. Germline V gene data show CDR1 as MGHDK and CDR2 as SYGVNS. The CDR3 DNA reads as TGTGCCAGCAGTGGGTTGGGGACTAGTCTCCTCCATGAGCAGTTCTTC. Encoded protein: CASSGLGTSLLHEQFF.

This clone was observed a single time. This chain links TRBV7-8 with TRBJ2-3; perhaps TRBD1 as D (6 bases). The V and J ends lost 5 bases and 5 bases respectively, with 14 bases between them. The CDR3 has 14 residues. In germline, CDR1 is SGHVS, CDR2 FQNEAQ. The CDR3 loop reads CASSPGEPGDTQYF. The CDR3 DNA reads TGTGCCAGCAGCCCAGGGGAGCCAGGAGATACGCAGTATTTT.

V gene TRBV27 combines with J gene TRBJ2-5; a weak D match, TRBD2 (7 bases). The CDR3 is 15 residues long. Between the trimmed V and J ends, which lost 1 base and 4 bases, there was a span of 13 bases. CDR1 and CDR2 from the germline V gene are MNHEY and SMNVEV (reference sequence). The CDR3 nucleotides are TGTGCCAGCAGTTTATTGGGGGGGCGTAGAGAGACCCAGTACTTC. Amino acids: CASSLLGGRRETQYF.

The rearrangement joins TRBV7-7 to TRBJ2-7, with TRBD1 matching 11 bases. This CDR3 comprises 14 residues. Germline loops: CDR1 SSHAT, CDR2 FNYEAQ (reference sequence). V gave up 4 bases and J gave up 4 bases; unmatched junction bases: 3. The CDR3: CASSSGTGGYEQYF. The CDR3 DNA is TGTGCCAGCAGCTCTGGGACAGGGGGTTACGAGCAGTACTTC.

The CDR3 loop reads CASSEQGGGELFF. Written as DNA, the CDR3 is TGTGCCAGCAGTGAGCAGGGAGGCGGGGAGCTGTTTTTT. The chain couples TRBV2 to TRBJ2-2; perhaps TRBD2 as D (6 bases). Germline V lookup: CDR1 SNHLY, CDR2 FYNNEI. The CDR3 is made up of 13 amino acids. The V end lost 3 bases, the J end lost 7 bases, and 9 bases lay between the germline ends.

CDR3 amino acids: CASTQRGGEVNTEAFF. The DNA of the CDR3 is TGTGCCAGTACCCAAAGGGGGGGCGAGGTGAACACTGAAGCTTTCTTT. The chain recombines TRBV19 with TRBJ1-1, with D maybe TRBD1 (6 bases). Trimming stripped 7 bases from V and 0 bases from J, with 18 bases between. This CDR3 is built from 16 residues. Germline CDR1 reads LNHDA; CDR2 reads SQIVND (reference sequence). The variable domain in full, completed from reference TRBV19 and TRBJ1-1, reads DGGITQSPKYLFRKEGQNVTLSCEQNLNHDAMYWYRQDPGQGLRLIYYSQIVNDFQKGDIAEGYSVSREKKESFPLTVTSAQKNPTAFYLCASTQRGGEVNTEAFFGQGTRLTVV.